This is a list of T cell receptor beta chains from one sample in a study of blood T cell repertoires in COVID-19. Profiling relied on immunoSEQ multiplex PCR, and the TCRdb table lists in-frame clones only, not all of them. The sample records roughly 250,000 clones, roughly 80% being singletons. The sample taken for sequencing was peripheral blood. The receptors derive from a woman aged 60-75 years with active or convalescent COVID-19. The CDR3 runs from the conserved cysteine through the conserved F or W. The order of the fields is D gene, J gene, V gene, clone size, CDR3 protein, CDR3 DNA. The D gene is left open where the match is weak. Clone size is not always given. Where it is, it says once, few, many or a class for expanded clones.

TRBD1	TRBJ1-2	TRBV10-3	NA	CAISESGQGVNYGYTF	TGTGCCATCAGTGAGTCGGGACAGGGGGTGAACTATGGCTACACCTTC
NA	TRBJ1-1	TRBV19	NA	CASSIQGRVNTEAFF	TGTGCCAGTAGTATACAGGGTCGTGTGAACACTGAAGCTTTCTTT
TRBD1	TRBJ1-1	TRBV5-8	few	CASSPRPTGLGMNTEAFF	TGTGCCAGCAGCCCCCGGCCGACAGGGCTTGGGATGAACACTGAAGCTTTCTTT
TRBD2	TRBJ2-2	TRBV13	NA	CASSHGTRPGGELFF	TGTGCCAGCAGCCACGGGACTAGGCCCGGCGGGGAGCTGTTTTTT
TRBD2	TRBJ2-1	TRBV7-3	NA	CASSLTGLAGGVEQFF	TGTGCCAGCAGCTTAACTGGGCTAGCGGGGGGTGTTGAGCAGTTCTTC
NA	TRBJ1-1	TRBV13	few	CASSLFMGREAFF	TGTGCCAGCAGCTTATTCATGGGGCGCGAAGCTTTCTTT
NA	TRBJ1-5	TRBV2	NA	CASSSGNQPQHF	TGTGCCAGCAGTAGCGGGAATCAACCCCAGCATTTT
TRBD2	TRBJ2-5	TRBV30	NA	CAWASGDGETQYF	TGTGCCTGGGCTAGCGGGGACGGAGAGACCCAGTACTTC
TRBD1	TRBJ2-7	TRBV19	NA	CASSPYAPGQGYGEQYF	TGTGCCAGTAGTCCATATGCACCCGGACAGGGATATGGGGAGCAGTACTTC
NA	TRBJ1-5	TRBV2	NA	CASRGWENQPQHF	TGTGCCAGCAGGGGGTGGGAGAATCAGCCCCAGCATTTT
NA	TRBJ1-3	TRBV18	few	CASRTGGNTIYF	TGTGCCAGCCGTACGGGAGGAAACACCATATATTTT
TRBD2	TRBJ2-1	TRBV11-3	NA	CASSPGGVVSANEQFF	TGTGCCAGCAGCCCGGGGGGGGTTGTATCTGCCAATGAGCAGTTCTTC
NA	TRBJ1-4	TRBV5-1	NA	CASSHGGAFATNEKLFF	TGCGCCAGCAGCCACGGGGGGGCCTTTGCAACTAATGAAAAACTGTTTTTT
TRBD1	TRBJ1-1	TRBV2	NA	CASRRGQTNTEAFF	TGTGCCAGCAGAAGGGGACAGACGAACACTGAAGCTTTCTTT
NA	TRBJ1-2	TRBV18	NA	CASSPGQLYGYTF	TGTGCCAGCTCACCAGGACAGCTTTATGGCTACACCTTC
NA	TRBJ1-6	TRBV6-5	NA	CASSYSPQGFNSPLHF	TGTGCCAGCAGTTACTCGCCCCAGGGGTTCAATTCACCCCTCCACTTT